The rows below give T cell receptor beta chains drawn from one sample of a study of cytomegalovirus exposure and HLA in healthy donors. Clones were sequenced by immunoSEQ multiplex PCR, and TCRdb holds only the in-frame ones, with some missing. Here the sample spans about 120,000 clones, over 75% being singletons. What was sequenced was PBMCs. These receptor sequences come from a man aged 25-45 years in good health and CMV-seronegative. CDR3s include the opening cysteine and the closing phenylalanine or tryptophan. D genes are given only for firm matches. Part of the rows lack a size; the others show once, few, many or a class for expanded clones.

>TRBD1|TRBV5-6|TRBJ2-7|.
TGTGCCAGCAGCTTTCGGGACAGGGGCCACGAGCAGTACTTC
CASSFRDRGHEQYF
>.|TRBV28|TRBJ1-2|.
TGTGCCAGCAGTTTAGGAGGGAACTATGGCTACACCTTC
CASSLGGNYGYTF
>.|TRBV28|TRBJ2-1|.
TGTGCCAGCAAGGGAGGAAGGCAGGGCAACAATGAGCAGTTCTTC
CASKGGRQGNNEQFF
>.|TRBV7-2|TRBJ2-5|.
TGTGCCAGCAGCTTAGAGTGGTCGGGGAAAGAGACCCAGTACTTC
CASSLEWSGKETQYF
>TRBD1|TRBV5-1|TRBJ1-1|.
TGCGCCAGCAGCATACAGGGGCGGGGAACTGAAGCTTTCTTT
CASSIQGRGTEAFF
>TRBD2|TRBV9|TRBJ2-2|.
TGTGCCAGCAGGCCCTCATGGGGGGGAACCGGGGAGCTGTTTTTT
CASRPSWGGTGELFF
>TRBD2|TRBV6-5|TRBJ2-3|.
TGTGCCAGCAGTCTAGCGGGGGGGGGCACGAATACGCAGTATTTT
CASSLAGGGTNTQYF
>TRBD2|TRBV28|TRBJ2-7|.
TGTGCCAGCAGTCCTATGGGGGGGTTCAACGAGCAGTACTTC
CASSPMGGFNEQYF
>.|TRBV10-3|TRBJ1-2|.
TGTGCCATCAGTGAAGGGGAGGGTCACTATGGCTACACCTTC
CAISEGEGHYGYTF
>.|TRBV11-2|TRBJ2-6|.
TGTGCCAGCAGCTTGACAGGCTCTGGGGCCAACGTCCTGACTTTC
CASSLTGSGANVLTF
>.|TRBV28|TRBJ2-2|.
TGTGCCAGCAGTCCTCCCGGCACTTCAGGGGCCGGGGAGCTGTTTTTT
CASSPPGTSGAGELFF
>.|TRBV6-1|TRBJ2-5|.
TGTGCCAGCAGTGACTTACGCGCCCGCGATTCCCAGTACTTC
CASSDLRARDSQYF
>TRBD2|TRBV13|TRBJ2-3|.
TGTGCCAGCAGCCCACAGGGACTAGCGGGGGGGCGATACACAGATACGCAGTATTTT
CASSPQGLAGGRYTDTQYF
>TRBD2|TRBV27|TRBJ2-2|.
TGTGGGGAGGGGACTACTCAGAACACCGGGGAGCTGTTTTTT
CGEGTTQNTGELFF
>.|TRBV6-1|TRBJ1-2|.
TGTGCCAGCAGTGAAGCGGGCAGTTTCTATGGCTACACCTTC
CASSEAGSFYGYTF
>TRBD1|TRBV10-3|TRBJ2-2|.
TGTGCCATCAGTGAACGGGACAGGACGAACACCGGGGAGCTGTTTTTT
CAISERDRTNTGELFF
>.|TRBV5-5|TRBJ2-7|.
TGTGCCAGCAGCTCCACCCTTACATACGAGCAGTACTTC
CASSSTLTYEQYF
>.|TRBV5-6|TRBJ1-5|.
TGTGCCAGCAGCCTAGGGTATCAGGGTCGGGATCAGCCCCAGCATTTT
CASSLGYQGRDQPQHF
>.|TRBV5-5|TRBJ1-2|few
TGTGCCAGCAGCTTGGGTCAAGACAGCCTGTGGGGCTACACCTTC
CASSLGQDSLWGYTF
>.|TRBV28|TRBJ2-6|.
TGTGCCAGCAGCCCTCCCGCCAGGGTGGTAATGGGGGCCAACGTCCTGACTTTC
CASSPPARVVMGANVLTF
>TRBD2|TRBV4-2|TRBJ2-1|.
TGTGCCAGCAGCCCATTCCCCGGGGGGGTTTACAATGAGCAGTTCTTC
CASSPFPGGVYNEQFF
>.|TRBV18|TRBJ1-4|.
TGTGCCAGCTCACGGGACTCAAATGAAAAACTGTTTTTT
CASSRDSNEKLFF